This TCR beta chain is from a study of response to subunit inactivated influenza vaccine. Findings and caveats of the study: Each seasonal influenza vaccination recruits few new T cells, the authors suggested.

This clonotype was found a few times. The target antigen is unknown. The CDR3 runs 16 residues. Germline assignment: CDR1 LGHNA and CDR2 YNFKEQ. V dropped 4 bases and J dropped 2 bases, with 17 bases sitting between them. TCRdb itself ran the RT-PCR reads through MiXCR, one entry per CDR3 protein. This table has 590,000 or so distinct CDR3 sequences, about 14% appearing once. The clonotype was recovered from a man in his fifties or sixties who received an inactivated influenza vaccine. V and J are TRBV4-2 and TRBJ2-5; perhaps TRBD1 as D (5 bases). The source material was PBMCs from blood, sampled roughly 15 days before vaccination. CDR3: CASSLMGGQGQETQYF. CDR3 nucleotide sequence: TGTGCCAGCAGCCTCATGGGCGGACAAGGACAAGAGACCCAGTACTTC.